These T cell receptor beta chains were read from a single sample in a study of blood T cell repertoires in COVID-19. Libraries were prepared by immunoSEQ multiplex PCR; TCRdb keeps only in-frame clonotypes and omits some of them. The data hold about 300,000 clones, with roughly 90% observed a single time. The material sequenced was PBMCs or T cells enriched from blood (not recorded which). These receptors were obtained from a man aged 60 to 75 who had recovered from COVID-19. CDR3s include the opening cysteine and the closing phenylalanine or tryptophan. The size entry is marked missing in some rows and otherwise reads once, few, many or a size class.

CDR3 protein,J gene,V gene,clone size
CASTRGGQGGETQYF,TRBJ2-5,TRBV6-5,.
CASRTQGAGNTIYF,TRBJ1-3,TRBV5-6,.
CASSPPVGPQAGELFF,TRBJ2-2,TRBV18,few
CASSVGTGVQGYTF,TRBJ1-2,TRBV5-1,.
CASSFDRGNEQFF,TRBJ2-1,TRBV2,.
CASRMDRGNTEAFF,TRBJ1-1,TRBV6-5,once
CASSFGGTAQREQYF,TRBJ2-7,TRBV28,.
CASSLTGTSEYNEQFF,TRBJ2-1,TRBV7-2,.
CATSDSTGAVSGANVLTF,TRBJ2-6,TRBV24-1,.
CASSLASGGNYGYTF,TRBJ1-2,TRBV5-1,.
CASRGMDISTDTQYF,TRBJ2-3,TRBV6-5,.
CASSGGDRANTDTQYF,TRBJ2-3,TRBV28,.
CASSLDSNTEAFF,TRBJ1-1,TRBV7-3,many
CASSYSPRTGNTIYF,TRBJ1-3,TRBV6-5,.
CASSVRFGAQSYEQFF,TRBJ2-1,TRBV9,.
CAISDPPGQGGVYEQYF,TRBJ2-7,TRBV10-3,.
CASSLGEWSYNEQFF,TRBJ2-1,TRBV5-1,.
CASSLGSGTSYEQYF,TRBJ2-7,TRBV11-2,.
CASSLAWDSSGNTIYF,TRBJ1-3,TRBV5-1,.
CAAGTGSVGEQFF,TRBJ2-1,TRBV5-1,.
CASSLRGRYYGYTF,TRBJ1-2,TRBV28,.
CASAKAATDTQYF,TRBJ2-3,TRBV7-9,.
CASSYRQPGELFF,TRBJ2-2,TRBV6-5,.
CASSGQGEWTEAFF,TRBJ1-1,TRBV19,.
CASSFSEPSYEQYF,TRBJ2-7,TRBV5-1,.
CASSLAGGPGGQETQYF,TRBJ2-5,TRBV7-2,.
CASSLSGPGETQYF,TRBJ2-5,TRBV7-2,.
CASSLELVQETQYF,TRBJ2-5,TRBV7-2,.
CSVVARLAGEGRYEQFF,TRBJ2-1,TRBV29-1,.
CASSLALGAFDSPLHF,TRBJ1-6,TRBV28,once
CATSDLGWQFF,TRBJ2-1,TRBV24-1,.
CASSMGLAGAYEQYF,TRBJ2-7,TRBV9,.
CASSLDRTGVETQYF,TRBJ2-5,TRBV11-2,.
CASSNRPRETQYF,TRBJ2-5,TRBV28,.
CASSQLGQGSGGELFF,TRBJ2-2,TRBV3-1/TRBV3-2,.